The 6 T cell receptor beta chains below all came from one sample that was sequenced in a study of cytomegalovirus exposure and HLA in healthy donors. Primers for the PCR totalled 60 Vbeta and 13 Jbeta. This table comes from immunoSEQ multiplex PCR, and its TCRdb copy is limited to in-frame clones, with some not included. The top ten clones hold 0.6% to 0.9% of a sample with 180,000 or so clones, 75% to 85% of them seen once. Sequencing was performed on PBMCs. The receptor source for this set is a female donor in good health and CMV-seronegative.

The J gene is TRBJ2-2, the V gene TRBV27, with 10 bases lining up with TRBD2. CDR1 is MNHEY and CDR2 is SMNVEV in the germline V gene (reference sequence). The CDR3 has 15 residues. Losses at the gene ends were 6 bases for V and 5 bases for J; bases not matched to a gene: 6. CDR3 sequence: CASRTLAGGTGELFF. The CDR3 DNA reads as TGTGCCAGCAGGACATTAGCGGGAGGTACCGGGGAGCTGTTTTTT.

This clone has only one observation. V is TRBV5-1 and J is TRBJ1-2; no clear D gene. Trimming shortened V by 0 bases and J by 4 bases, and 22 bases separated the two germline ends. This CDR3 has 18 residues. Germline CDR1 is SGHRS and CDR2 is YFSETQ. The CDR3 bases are TGCGCCAGCAGCTTGGAATTAGGACTTCCTGAAAAACTCTATGGCTACACCTTC. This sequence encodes CASSLELGLPEKLYGYTF. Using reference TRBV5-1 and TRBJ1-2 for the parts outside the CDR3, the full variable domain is KAGVTQTPRYLIKTRGQQVTLSCSPISGHRSVSWYQQTPGQGLQFLFEYFSETQRNKGNFPGRFSGRQFSNSRSEMNVSTLELGDSALYLCASSLELGLPEKLYGYTFGSGTRLTVV.

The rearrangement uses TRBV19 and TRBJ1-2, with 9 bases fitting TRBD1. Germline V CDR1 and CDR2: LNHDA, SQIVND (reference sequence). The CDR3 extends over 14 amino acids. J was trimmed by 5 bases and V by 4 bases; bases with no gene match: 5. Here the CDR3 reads CASSNLGQGYGYTF. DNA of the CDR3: TGTGCCAGTAGTAACTTGGGACAGGGTTATGGCTACACCTTC.

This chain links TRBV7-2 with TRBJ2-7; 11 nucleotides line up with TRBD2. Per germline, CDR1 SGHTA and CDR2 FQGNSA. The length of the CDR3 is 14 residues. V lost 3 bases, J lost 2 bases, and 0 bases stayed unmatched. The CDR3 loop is CASSLTSGTYEQYF. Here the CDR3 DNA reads TGTGCCAGCAGCTTGACTAGCGGGACCTACGAGCAGTACTTC.

The CDR3 nucleotides are TGTGCCAGCAGAGGACTAGCGGGAGGGGTCACCTACGAGCAGTACTTC. Amino acids: CASRGLAGGVTYEQYF. V is TRBV28 and J is TRBJ2-7; 15 bases line up with TRBD2. Losses at the gene ends were 6 bases for V and 2 bases for J; bases not matched to a gene: 5. This CDR3 contains 16 residues. Looked up from germline, CDR1 is MDHEN and CDR2 is SYDVKM.

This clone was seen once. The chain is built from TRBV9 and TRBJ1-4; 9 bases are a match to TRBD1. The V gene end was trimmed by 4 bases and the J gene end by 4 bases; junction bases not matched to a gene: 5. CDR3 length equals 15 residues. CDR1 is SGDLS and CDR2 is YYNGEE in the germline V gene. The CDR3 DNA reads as TGTGCCAGCAGCCTTGGACAGGGGAATAATGAAAAACTGTTTTTT. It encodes CASSLGQGNNEKLFF.